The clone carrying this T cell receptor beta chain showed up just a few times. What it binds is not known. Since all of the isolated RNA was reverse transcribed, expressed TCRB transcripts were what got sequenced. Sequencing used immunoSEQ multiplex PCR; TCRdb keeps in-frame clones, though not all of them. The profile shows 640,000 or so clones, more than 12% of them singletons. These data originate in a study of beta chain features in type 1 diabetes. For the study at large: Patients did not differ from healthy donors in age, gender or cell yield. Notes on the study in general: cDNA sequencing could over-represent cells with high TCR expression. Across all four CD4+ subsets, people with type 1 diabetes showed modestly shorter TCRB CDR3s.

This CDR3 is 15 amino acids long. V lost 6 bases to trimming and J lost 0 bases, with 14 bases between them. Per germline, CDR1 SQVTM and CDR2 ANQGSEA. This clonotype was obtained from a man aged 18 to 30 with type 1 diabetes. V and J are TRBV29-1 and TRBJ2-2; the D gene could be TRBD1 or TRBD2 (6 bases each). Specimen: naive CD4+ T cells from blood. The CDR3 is CSVGGVNANTGELFF. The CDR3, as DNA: TGCAGCGTGGGGGGCGTCAACGCGAACACCGGGGAGCTGTTTTTT.